A selection of T cell receptor beta chains follows, all from one sample in a study of blood T cell repertoires in COVID-19. Only in-frame clones appear in the TCRdb table, and some are missing; sequencing was by immunoSEQ multiplex PCR. The repertoire consists of 86,000 or so clones, with nearly 95% occurring once and the leading ten covering about 4.7%. Sample: peripheral blood. These receptors all stem from a human donor with active COVID-19. The donor label of this sample is uncertain. Each CDR3 is given with its conserved first and last residue. Each record gives: CDR3 length, V gene, J gene, clone size, D gene, CDR3 DNA, CDR3 protein. The D gene is left open where the match is weak. Where a row states a size, it is once, few, many or the class of an expanded clone; other rows omit it.

CDR3 length: 11; V gene: TRBV19; J gene: TRBJ1-4; clone size: NA; D gene: NA; CDR3 DNA: TGTGCCAGTGGCCCAGGGTTAAAACTGTTTTTT; CDR3 protein: CASGPGLKLFF
CDR3 length: 15; V gene: TRBV7-2; J gene: TRBJ2-7; clone size: NA; D gene: NA; CDR3 DNA: TGTGCCAGCAGCTTAGCGGGAGGCCTCTCCTACGAGCAGTACTTC; CDR3 protein: CASSLAGGLSYEQYF
CDR3 length: 14; V gene: TRBV29-1; J gene: TRBJ2-2; clone size: once; D gene: NA; CDR3 DNA: TGCAGCGTTGTCGGGGGATCCAACACCGGGGAGCTGTTTTTT; CDR3 protein: CSVVGGSNTGELFF
CDR3 length: 14; V gene: TRBV9; J gene: TRBJ2-3; clone size: once; D gene: NA; CDR3 DNA: TGTGCCAGCAGCGCAGGGGTTAGCACAGATACGCAGTATTTT; CDR3 protein: CASSAGVSTDTQYF
CDR3 length: 15; V gene: TRBV5-1; J gene: TRBJ2-3; clone size: NA; D gene: TRBD1; CDR3 DNA: TGCGCCAGCAGCCGAGAGGGACAGGTAGCAGATACGCAGTATTTT; CDR3 protein: CASSREGQVADTQYF
CDR3 length: 15; V gene: TRBV4-1; J gene: TRBJ2-5; clone size: NA; D gene: NA; CDR3 DNA: TGCGCCAGCAGCCAGTCACTACAGGGACAAGAGACCCAGTACTTC; CDR3 protein: CASSQSLQGQETQYF
CDR3 length: 15; V gene: TRBV5-8; J gene: TRBJ2-3; clone size: NA; D gene: TRBD2; CDR3 DNA: TGTGCCAGCAGCTTACGGACTAGGACTCCGGATACGCAGTATTTT; CDR3 protein: CASSLRTRTPDTQYF
CDR3 length: 15; V gene: TRBV28; J gene: TRBJ2-5; clone size: NA; D gene: NA; CDR3 DNA: TGTGCCAGCACCCCTTGGCAGGAGGTAATAGAGACCCAGTACTTC; CDR3 protein: CASTPWQEVIETQYF
CDR3 length: 15; V gene: TRBV11-2; J gene: TRBJ1-1; clone size: NA; D gene: TRBD1; CDR3 DNA: TGTGCCAGCAGCCCAGGGGGCCGAATGAACACTGAAGCTTTCTTT; CDR3 protein: CASSPGGRMNTEAFF
CDR3 length: 15; V gene: TRBV6-5; J gene: TRBJ2-1; clone size: NA; D gene: TRBD2; CDR3 DNA: TGTGCCAGCAGTAAGGGACTAGCGGGGGGTGGCGAGCAGTTCTTC; CDR3 protein: CASSKGLAGGGEQFF
CDR3 length: 14; V gene: TRBV13; J gene: TRBJ2-1; clone size: NA; D gene: NA; CDR3 DNA: TGTGCCAGCAGCTTAGAGGGCAGGGGTTATGAGCAGTTCTTC; CDR3 protein: CASSLEGRGYEQFF
CDR3 length: 14; V gene: TRBV9; J gene: TRBJ2-6; clone size: NA; D gene: NA; CDR3 DNA: TGTGCCAGCAGCGCCAGCTCTGGGGCCAACGTCCTGACTTTC; CDR3 protein: CASSASSGANVLTF
CDR3 length: 14; V gene: TRBV5-4; J gene: TRBJ1-6; clone size: NA; D gene: NA; CDR3 DNA: TGTGCCAGCAGCTTGGGGACTGAGAATTCACCCCTCCACTTT; CDR3 protein: CASSLGTENSPLHF
CDR3 length: 14; V gene: TRBV27; J gene: TRBJ1-6; clone size: NA; D gene: NA; CDR3 DNA: TGTGCCAGCACCTTCAGCTCCTATAATTCACCCCTCCACTTT; CDR3 protein: CASTFSSYNSPLHF
CDR3 length: 15; V gene: TRBV11-3; J gene: TRBJ2-6; clone size: NA; D gene: NA; CDR3 DNA: TGTGCCAGCAGCCCCCAGAGAGGGTTGGCCAACGTCCTGACTTTC; CDR3 protein: CASSPQRGLANVLTF
CDR3 length: 14; V gene: TRBV9; J gene: TRBJ1-2; clone size: NA; D gene: TRBD1; CDR3 DNA: TGTGCCAGCAGCGTGACCCGGGACAGCTATGGCTACACCTTC; CDR3 protein: CASSVTRDSYGYTF
CDR3 length: 13; V gene: TRBV11-2; J gene: TRBJ1-5; clone size: few; D gene: NA; CDR3 DNA: TGTGCCAGCAGCCTGACTCAGGGGCAGCCCCAGCATTTT; CDR3 protein: CASSLTQGQPQHF
CDR3 length: 14; V gene: TRBV11-2; J gene: TRBJ1-1; clone size: NA; D gene: NA; CDR3 DNA: TGTGCCAGCAGCTCTCGTCCGAGAGACACTGAAGCTTTCTTT; CDR3 protein: CASSSRPRDTEAFF
CDR3 length: 14; V gene: TRBV9; J gene: TRBJ2-1; clone size: NA; D gene: NA; CDR3 DNA: TGTGCCAGCAGCCCGACTACTAGCTACAATGAGCAGTTCTTC; CDR3 protein: CASSPTTSYNEQFF
CDR3 length: 15; V gene: TRBV6-2/TRBV6-3; J gene: TRBJ1-5; clone size: NA; D gene: TRBD1; CDR3 DNA: TGTGCCAGCAGTTACCTACAGGGGCTTGCCTTGCCCCAGCATTTT; CDR3 protein: CASSYLQGLALPQHF
CDR3 length: 14; V gene: TRBV7-2; J gene: TRBJ2-7; clone size: NA; D gene: TRBD1; CDR3 DNA: TGTGCCAGCAGCTTAGCCGGGACAGGGATCGAGCAGTACTTC; CDR3 protein: CASSLAGTGIEQYF
CDR3 length: 13; V gene: TRBV6-6; J gene: TRBJ1-2; clone size: NA; D gene: NA; CDR3 DNA: TGTGCCAGCAGCCGGGGGGCAGGAACAGGCTACACCTTC; CDR3 protein: CASSRGAGTGYTF
CDR3 length: 15; V gene: TRBV9; J gene: TRBJ1-5; clone size: NA; D gene: TRBD1; CDR3 DNA: TGTGCCAGCAGCGCGGAGGGACAGCCGACACAGCCCCAGCATTTT; CDR3 protein: CASSAEGQPTQPQHF
CDR3 length: 14; V gene: TRBV28; J gene: TRBJ1-3; clone size: NA; D gene: NA; CDR3 DNA: TGTGCCAGCAGTCCCCTCAGCTCTGGAAACACCATATATTTT; CDR3 protein: CASSPLSSGNTIYF
CDR3 length: 12; V gene: TRBV6-5; J gene: TRBJ1-4; clone size: NA; D gene: NA; CDR3 DNA: TGTGCCAGTGGCAGGGCGTATGAAAAACTGTTTTTT; CDR3 protein: CASGRAYEKLFF
CDR3 length: 14; V gene: TRBV5-1; J gene: TRBJ2-2; clone size: NA; D gene: NA; CDR3 DNA: TGCGCCAGCAGCTTGGAGGAGGGTGCCGGGGAGCTGTTTTTT; CDR3 protein: CASSLEEGAGELFF
CDR3 length: 14; V gene: TRBV6-5; J gene: TRBJ1-1; clone size: NA; D gene: TRBD1; CDR3 DNA: TGTGCCAGCAACACAGGGGGGTTGAACACTGAAGCTTTCTTT; CDR3 protein: CASNTGGLNTEAFF
CDR3 length: 14; V gene: TRBV7-2; J gene: TRBJ1-2; clone size: once; D gene: NA; CDR3 DNA: TGTGCCAGCAGCTTAGCTGGCGGGGAGGGAGGCTACACCTTC; CDR3 protein: CASSLAGGEGGYTF
CDR3 length: 16; V gene: TRBV15; J gene: TRBJ1-4; clone size: NA; D gene: TRBD1; CDR3 DNA: TGTGCCACCAGCAGAGGACAGGGACAGGACCTTGAAAAACTGTTTTTT; CDR3 protein: CATSRGQGQDLEKLFF
CDR3 length: 14; V gene: TRBV7-9; J gene: TRBJ1-6; clone size: once; D gene: NA; CDR3 DNA: TGTGCCAGCAGCCCAGCAGGGCGAAATTCACCCCTCCACTTT; CDR3 protein: CASSPAGRNSPLHF
CDR3 length: 12; V gene: TRBV3-1/TRBV3-2; J gene: TRBJ1-2; clone size: NA; D gene: NA; CDR3 DNA: TGTGCCAGCAGCCAAGGAGACTATGGCTACACCTTC; CDR3 protein: CASSQGDYGYTF
CDR3 length: 18; V gene: TRBV5-1; J gene: TRBJ2-5; clone size: NA; D gene: TRBD2; CDR3 DNA: TGCGCCAGCAGCCGAAGACTGGGAGTAGCGGGGGCCCAAGAGACCCAGTACTTC; CDR3 protein: CASSRRLGVAGAQETQYF
CDR3 length: 13; V gene: TRBV3-1/TRBV3-2; J gene: TRBJ1-1; clone size: NA; D gene: NA; CDR3 DNA: TGTGCCAGCAGCCAAAAGAGAAACACTGAAGCTTTCTTT; CDR3 protein: CASSQKRNTEAFF
CDR3 length: 12; V gene: TRBV5-6; J gene: TRBJ1-5; clone size: NA; D gene: NA; CDR3 DNA: TGTGCCAGCAGCTCACAGGGATCCCCCCAGCATTTT; CDR3 protein: CASSSQGSPQHF
CDR3 length: 15; V gene: TRBV9; J gene: TRBJ2-2; clone size: NA; D gene: TRBD2; CDR3 DNA: TGTGCCCGCCGCGGGGGCGGGGGGGACACCGGGGAGCTGTTTTTT; CDR3 protein: CARRGGGGDTGELFF
CDR3 length: 15; V gene: TRBV11-2; J gene: TRBJ2-1; clone size: NA; D gene: TRBD2; CDR3 DNA: TGTGCCAGCACCAACCTCGTAGCGGGAGTAGGTGAGCAGTTCTTC; CDR3 protein: CASTNLVAGVGEQFF
CDR3 length: 13; V gene: TRBV15; J gene: TRBJ1-2; clone size: NA; D gene: NA; CDR3 DNA: TGTGCCACCAGCGAGGACAGTAACTATGGCTACACCTTC; CDR3 protein: CATSEDSNYGYTF
CDR3 length: 17; V gene: TRBV11-3; J gene: TRBJ2-3; clone size: NA; D gene: TRBD2; CDR3 DNA: TGTGCCAGCAGCTTAGGCGGCCTAGCGGGAAATGGAGATACGCAGTATTTT; CDR3 protein: CASSLGGLAGNGDTQYF
CDR3 length: 15; V gene: TRBV5-4; J gene: TRBJ1-4; clone size: NA; D gene: TRBD1; CDR3 DNA: TGTGCCAGCAGAAGCACAGGGGCAGCTAATGAAAAACTGTTTTTT; CDR3 protein: CASRSTGAANEKLFF
CDR3 length: 15; V gene: TRBV24-1; J gene: TRBJ1-5; clone size: NA; D gene: TRBD1; CDR3 DNA: TGTGCCACGACGTGGCGGCAGGGGGACAATCAGCCCCAGCATTTT; CDR3 protein: CATTWRQGDNQPQHF
CDR3 length: 13; V gene: TRBV5-4; J gene: TRBJ2-7; clone size: once; D gene: TRBD1; CDR3 DNA: TGTGCCAGCAGCTTGGACAGGGGGCCCGAGCAGTACTTC; CDR3 protein: CASSLDRGPEQYF
CDR3 length: 12; V gene: TRBV3-1/TRBV3-2; J gene: TRBJ1-2; clone size: NA; D gene: NA; CDR3 DNA: TGTGCCAGCAGCCCCGGAGAATCTGGCTACACCTTC; CDR3 protein: CASSPGESGYTF
CDR3 length: 13; V gene: TRBV6-5; J gene: TRBJ1-2; clone size: NA; D gene: TRBD1; CDR3 DNA: TGTGCCAGCAGTCGACAGGGGGACTATGGCTACACCTTC; CDR3 protein: CASSRQGDYGYTF
CDR3 length: 17; V gene: TRBV19; J gene: TRBJ2-5; clone size: NA; D gene: TRBD2; CDR3 DNA: TGTGCCAGTAGTATATCTTGGACTAGCGGGATCCAAGAGACCCAGTACTTC; CDR3 protein: CASSISWTSGIQETQYF
CDR3 length: 14; V gene: TRBV4-3; J gene: TRBJ2-7; clone size: NA; D gene: NA; CDR3 DNA: TGCGCCAGCAGCCAAGACCCCCCACGGGGCGAGCAGTACTTC; CDR3 protein: CASSQDPPRGEQYF
CDR3 length: 13; V gene: TRBV19; J gene: TRBJ2-7; clone size: NA; D gene: NA; CDR3 DNA: TGTGCCAGTAGTAAGGTCGTGGGAGGAGAGCAGTACTTC; CDR3 protein: CASSKVVGGEQYF
CDR3 length: 16; V gene: TRBV5-6; J gene: TRBJ2-4; clone size: NA; D gene: TRBD1; CDR3 DNA: TGTGCCAGCAGCTTGAACTGGGACAGGACCAAAAACATTCAGTACTTC; CDR3 protein: CASSLNWDRTKNIQYF
CDR3 length: 16; V gene: TRBV11-3; J gene: TRBJ2-2; clone size: NA; D gene: TRBD2; CDR3 DNA: TGTGCCAGCAGCTTAGTTTATAGCGGGAGCACCGGGGAGCTGTTTTTT; CDR3 protein: CASSLVYSGSTGELFF
CDR3 length: 13; V gene: TRBV6-5; J gene: TRBJ1-6; clone size: NA; D gene: TRBD1; CDR3 DNA: TGTGCCAGCAGGGGGGACAGTTATTCACCCCTCCACTTT; CDR3 protein: CASRGDSYSPLHF
CDR3 length: 16; V gene: TRBV18; J gene: TRBJ1-4; clone size: NA; D gene: NA; CDR3 DNA: TGTGCCAGCTCACCTGAACAGGGCTGGGGTAATGAAAAACTGTTTTTT; CDR3 protein: CASSPEQGWGNEKLFF
CDR3 length: 16; V gene: TRBV14; J gene: TRBJ2-5; clone size: once; D gene: TRBD1; CDR3 DNA: TGTGCCAGCAGCCAAAACAGGGGGATTTTTCCAGAGACCCAGTACTTC; CDR3 protein: CASSQNRGIFPETQYF
CDR3 length: 15; V gene: TRBV5-8; J gene: TRBJ1-2; clone size: NA; D gene: TRBD1; CDR3 DNA: TGTGCCAGCAGCCCACAGTACGACAGGGGGCAAGGCTACACCTTC; CDR3 protein: CASSPQYDRGQGYTF
CDR3 length: 16; V gene: TRBV7-8; J gene: TRBJ2-1; clone size: NA; D gene: TRBD1; CDR3 DNA: TGTGCCAGCAGAACTCCAACCGGGACAGGGTTAGATGAGCAGTTCTTC; CDR3 protein: CASRTPTGTGLDEQFF
CDR3 length: 19; V gene: TRBV11-2; J gene: TRBJ1-3; clone size: NA; D gene: NA; CDR3 DNA: TGTGCCAGCAGCTCCACGACATCATACGCCACTAGAGCTGGAAACACCATATATTTT; CDR3 protein: CASSSTTSYATRAGNTIYF
CDR3 length: 16; V gene: TRBV18; J gene: TRBJ2-7; clone size: NA; D gene: NA; CDR3 DNA: TGTGCCAGCTCACCCGGAGTAGGGAGTAAGTTTGTCGAGCAGTACTTC; CDR3 protein: CASSPGVGSKFVEQYF
CDR3 length: 13; V gene: TRBV18; J gene: TRBJ1-2; clone size: NA; D gene: TRBD1; CDR3 DNA: TGTGCCAGCTCCGATTTAACAGGGGAACGCTACACCTTC; CDR3 protein: CASSDLTGERYTF